This is a list of T cell receptor beta chains from one sample in a study of control samples from healthy donors and cancer patients. Using immunoSEQ multiplex PCR, the repertoire was profiled, and TCRdb retains in-frame clones only, with some absent. The sample shows 120,000 to 150,000 clones, 80% to 95% of them seen only once. The sequencing sample was made of blood. The receptors were sampled from a man younger than 45 in good health. Both conserved end residues are trimmed from each CDR3. Expanded clones are given a class, and other clones once, few, many or no size at all.

j_call v_call clone_size cdr3_aa
TRBJ1-3 TRBV10-3 NA AISSGTGTSGNTIY
TRBJ1-5 TRBV12-3/TRBV12-4 NA ASSDRMDQPQH
TRBJ1-1 TRBV5-6 NA ASSLRGTEAF
TRBJ1-4 TRBV28 NA ASGGEKLF
TRBJ2-7 TRBV4-2 NA ASSLGGSIPYEQY
TRBJ1-6 TRBV3-1/TRBV3-2 NA ASSQERTGGPNSPLH
TRBJ1-2 TRBV27 NA ASSPPGAYGYT
TRBJ2-1 TRBV7-9 NA ASSQGDNEQF
TRBJ1-5 TRBV10-3 NA AIRGDRGYQPQH
TRBJ1-1 TRBV30 NA AWSVLGITEAF
TRBJ1-3 TRBV10-1 once ASGADSGNTIY
TRBJ2-4 TRBV7-8 NA ASSLAPQQNIQY
TRBJ1-2 TRBV14 NA ASSQARSGGPYGYT
TRBJ2-7 TRBV27 NA ASSYQGTYEQY
TRBJ1-1 TRBV28 NA ATFKSGGEAF
TRBJ1-1 TRBV10-1 NA ASPWTKSNTEAF
TRBJ1-2 TRBV7-2 NA ASRTTGDYGYT
TRBJ2-3 TRBV9 NA ASSVVSGGAGDTQY
TRBJ2-2 TRBV7-8 NA ASSLGGTGGELF
TRBJ1-1 TRBV24-1 NA ATSDQGYTEAF
TRBJ2-2 TRBV19 NA ASSIFGGADTGELF
TRBJ1-1 TRBV19 NA ASSIGTVPNTEAF
TRBJ2-7 TRBV10-3 NA AISGTGSSYEQY
TRBJ1-3 TRBV14 NA ASSQEVRGGNTIY
TRBJ1-1 TRBV11-2 NA ASSLVGGGFDTEAF
TRBJ1-2 TRBV9 NA ASSSEGTGYT
TRBJ2-7 TRBV5-1 NA ASSSGLGSSYEQY
TRBJ2-3 TRBV25-1 NA ASSDSGAGADTQY
TRBJ1-6 TRBV5-1 NA ASSLGQGASDSPLH
TRBJ2-3 TRBV10-3 once AISEPSGGGDDTQY
TRBJ2-3 TRBV5-8 NA ASSSRDGGTDTQY
TRBJ2-7 TRBV19 NA ASSIVRDSYEQY
TRBJ1-6 TRBV6-5 NA ASSYPNSPLH
TRBJ1-6 TRBV11-2 NA ASSLESYNSPLH
TRBJ1-2 TRBV30 once AWSKTGLTAGGYT
TRBJ2-2 TRBV24-1 NA ATSDTGFTGELF
TRBJ2-7 TRBV12-5 NA ASGLVRSYEQY
TRBJ1-2 TRBV27 NA ASSNWTGDYGYT
TRBJ2-2 TRBV7-3 once ASSLLGSGGELF
TRBJ1-4 TRBV25-1 NA ASSGNRGRREKLF
TRBJ2-2 TRBV5-1 NA ASSPSGGTWTGELF
TRBJ1-1 TRBV28 NA ASSFSLRGVPEAF
TRBJ1-5 TRBV28 NA ASRLLGEGPQPQH
TRBJ2-5 TRBV19 NA ASSWGLAGNQETQY
TRBJ1-2 TRBV28 NA ASTNPGGYGYT
TRBJ2-1 TRBV7-9 once ASEDNRDTPYNEQF
TRBJ1-6 TRBV4-1 NA ASSQEGANSPLH
TRBJ2-5 TRBV5-4 NA ASSSGGWETQY
TRBJ2-6 TRBV5-1 once ASSFGAELRGASGANVLT
TRBJ2-2 TRBV24-1 NA ATSDSGQGYTGELF
TRBJ1-2 TRBV6-1 NA ASSEPGTVYGYT
TRBJ1-2 TRBV6-5 NA ASSYRAAAGGYT
TRBJ2-7 TRBV10-1 NA ASSGPPGLAGGRWPYEQY
TRBJ2-5 TRBV6-5 NA ASSYSRGGTGETQY
TRBJ1-5 TRBV28 NA ASSPRRGNSNQPQH